The clone carrying this TCR beta chain was picked up a small number of times. Its antigen is still unknown. The data were obtained in a study of T-cell memory formation after mild COVID-19. Overall study: TCR clusters showed largely donor specificity. Findings of the study overall: The CD4+ clones that contracted clustered mainly within CM and EM, and the CD8+ clones concentrated in EMRA. Researchers found some responding clones in pre-infection memory, a sign that cross-reactive memory joined.

TCRdb re-derived calls from the 5' RACE reads in MiXCR, one entry per CDR3 protein. The sample consists of approximately 440,000 distinct CDR3 sequences, about 19% of them appearing once. V gave up 0 bases and J gave up 4 bases, with 10 bases separating them. The CDR3 sequence is 14 residues long. CDR1 is KGHSH and CDR2 is LQKENI in the germline V gene. The chain employs TRBV18 and TRBJ2-7; no firm D call. Sequencing was performed on PBMCs or a T cell subset sorted from them (not recorded which). This clonotype was sampled from an adult woman who had mild COVID-19 (a few samples of this study predate the infection). Cell type and time point are not known. The CDR3 region is CASSPPGFRYEQYF. The CDR3 DNA sequence: TGTGCCAGCTCACCACCAGGGTTTAGGTACGAGCAGTACTTC.